This section outlines one TCR beta chain sequence together with its context. This entry is derived from a study of T cell clones after liver transplantation. With 4 bases removed from V and 5 bases from J, the gap between germline ends came to 21 bases. Germline values: CDR1 SGDLS, CDR2 YYNGEE. The CDR3 loop spans 16 amino acids. The data were produced by immunoSEQ multiplex PCR, yet TCRdb's version contains in-frame clones alone and is incomplete. The sample includes nearly 15,000 clones, around 90% of them seen just once. Sequencing used CD8+ T cells from blood, obtained before liver transplant. V gene TRBV9 combines with J gene TRBJ2-5; D unclear. This TCR derives from a human donor who received a liver transplant. DNA of the CDR3: TGTGCCAGCAGCCCTGAGAACTCCGGATTCTGGGAGACCCAGTACTTC. This gives the protein CASSPENSGFWETQYF.